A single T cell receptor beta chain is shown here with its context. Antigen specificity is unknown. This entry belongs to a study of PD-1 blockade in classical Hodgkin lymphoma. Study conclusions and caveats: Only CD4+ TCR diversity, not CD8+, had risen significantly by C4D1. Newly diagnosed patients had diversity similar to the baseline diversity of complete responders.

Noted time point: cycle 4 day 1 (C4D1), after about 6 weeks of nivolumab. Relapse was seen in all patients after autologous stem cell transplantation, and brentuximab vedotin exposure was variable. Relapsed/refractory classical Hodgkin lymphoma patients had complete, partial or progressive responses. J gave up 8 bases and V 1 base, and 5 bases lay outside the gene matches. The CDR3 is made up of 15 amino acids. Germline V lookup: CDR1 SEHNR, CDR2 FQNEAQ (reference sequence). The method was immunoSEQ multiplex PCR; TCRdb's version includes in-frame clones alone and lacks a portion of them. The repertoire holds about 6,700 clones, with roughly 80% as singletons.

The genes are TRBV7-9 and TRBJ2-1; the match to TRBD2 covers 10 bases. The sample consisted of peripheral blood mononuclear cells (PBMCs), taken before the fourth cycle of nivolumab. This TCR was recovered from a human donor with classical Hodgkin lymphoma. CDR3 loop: CASSLDPSGSYEQFF. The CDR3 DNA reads TGTGCCAGCAGCTTAGATCCTAGCGGGAGCTATGAGCAGTTCTTC.